This T cell receptor (beta chain) was identified in a study of T cells in localized non-small cell lung cancer (TCRdb year 2020). Describing the broader study: The study examined T cell repertoires in 200 to 300 patients with early-stage NSCLC and compared tumors with uninvolved tumor-adjacent lungs. All 250 or so NSCLC patients in the cohort were treatment-naive and had localized lung tumors that were resected. Of the NSCLC patients, around 140 were male and about a hundred were female, and the mean age was around 70 years. What the work shows at the level of the full study, not this receptor alone: Uninvolved tumor-adjacent lung showed the highest T cell clonality, higher than tumor, which suggests more focused antigenic responses in the adjacent lung. Since the design was exploratory, TCR variables were selected using unadjusted p-values with no false-discovery rate correction. Because multi-region tumor sequencing was not performed, intratumor heterogeneity could not be ruled out. Longer overall survival was associated with higher T cell density in blood, whereas shorter survival was associated with higher clonality in adjacent lung. A median of around 57 of the top 100 tumor clones were detected in paired uninvolved adjacent lung, and some 28 of these tumor clones were also found among the top 100 clones of the paired uninvolved adjacent lung.

At diagnosis, peripheral blood, uninvolved tumor-adjacent lung and tumor were collected and stored as a combination of fresh-frozen and FFPE material. For TCR repertoire profiling, blood samples were analyzed as peripheral blood mononuclear cells. About this clone itself: This clone's antigen is unknown. Base qualities are missing; no much larger clone stands one base away.

The immunoSEQ Assay was used to sequence TCR beta CDR3 regions from DNA. In the authors' own workflow: T cell density was computed as TCR beta template counts normalized to usable DNA estimated by amplifying housekeeping genes. Richness was estimated using the preseqR package, with extrapolation to 400,000 templates for PBMC samples and to 120,000 templates for tissue samples. Clonality was calculated as one minus Pielou's evenness. Tissue-enriched TCRs were identified by differential abundance testing using productive amino-acid clonotypes, minimum total count 5 and alpha 0.1. Repertoire overlap between compartments was quantified with the Jaccard Index and Morisita Overlap Index. GLIPH grouped TCR beta CDR3s together with public tetramer-defined viral CDR3s, and a viral motif had to include at least three viral sequences and also show V-gene enrichment. TCRdb re-hosts the immuneACCESS table, in-frame sequences only. Its copies lack some clones; in the studies checked, an unresolved V gene accounts for under half of them, and the cause for the rest is not known. V and J calls and clone size are as listed in that table; D and trimming were resolved from the DNA. The sample table shows about 19,000 clones, and about 93% are seen once. The ten largest account for less than 4.5% of the sample.

Deletion took 4 bases off V and 6 bases off J, with a span of 13 bases between the germline ends. Including the terminal cysteine and phenylalanine, the CDR3 comprises 14 residues. The sequence is cut down to CDR3 DNA, 42 bases in frame from base 1. The germline V gene gives CDR1 as SGHRS and CDR2 as YFSETQ. The clonotype comes from a male donor at least 60 years old with stage I squamous cell lung carcinoma. The sample was peripheral blood, taken before any cancer treatment. The chain links TRBV5-1 with TRBJ1-4, and perhaps TRBD1 as D gene, on 5 matching bases. The CDR3 protein: CASSRDLSHEKLFF. Read as DNA, the sequence is TGCGCCAGCAGCAGGGACCTTTCTCATGAAAAACTGTTTTTT.